This section outlines one T cell receptor beta chain sequence together with its context. The data belong to a study of blood T cell repertoires in COVID-19. Overall study: The analysed material was cDNA or gDNA that came from T cells, B-cell-depleted T cells, or PBMCs.

Generated by immunoSEQ multiplex PCR, the TCRdb table keeps only in-frame clones and is missing some. This sample yields approximately 97,000 clones, of which around nine tenths are seen a single time; approximately 2% belongs to the top ten. J was trimmed by 1 base and V by 6 bases; bases with no gene match: 8. Germline CDR1 is SNHLY and CDR2 is FYNNEI. The CDR3 has 15 residues. The J gene is TRBJ2-5, the V gene TRBV2, with TRBD1 matching over 7 bases. Material for sequencing was peripheral blood. The sequence derives from a woman in her fifties or sixties with COVID-19, enrolled during active disease. CDR3 in DNA: TGTGCCAGCAGCCCGAACGGACAGGCCCAAGAGACCCAGTACTTC. It codes for CASSPNGQAQETQYF. The full variable domain, in which reference TRBV2 and TRBJ2-5 provide the parts outside the CDR3, is EPEVTQTPSHQVTQMGQEVILRCVPISNHLYFYWYRQILGQKVEFLVSFYNNEISEKSEIFDDQFSVERPDGSNFTLKIRSTKLEDSAMYFCASSPNGQAQETQYFGPGTRLLVL.